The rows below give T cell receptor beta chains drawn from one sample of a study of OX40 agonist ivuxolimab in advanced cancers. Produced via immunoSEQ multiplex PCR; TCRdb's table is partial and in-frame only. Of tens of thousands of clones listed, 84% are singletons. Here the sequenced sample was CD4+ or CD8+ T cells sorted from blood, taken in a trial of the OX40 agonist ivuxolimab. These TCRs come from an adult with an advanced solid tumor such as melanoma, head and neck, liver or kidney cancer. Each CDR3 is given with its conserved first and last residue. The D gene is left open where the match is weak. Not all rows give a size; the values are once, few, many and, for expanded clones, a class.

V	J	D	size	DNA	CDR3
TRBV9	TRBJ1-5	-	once	TGTGCCAGCAGCGTAGATCTCAATCAGCCCCAGCATTTT	CASSVDLNQPQHF
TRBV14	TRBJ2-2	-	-	TGTGCCAGCAGCCTCCGAGGACGGGGGCAAAACGGGGAGCTGTTTTTT	CASSLRGRGQNGELFF
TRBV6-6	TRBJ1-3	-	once	TGTGCCAGCAGTTACTCCATCCAGGGCTCTGGAAACACCATATATTTT	CASSYSIQGSGNTIYF
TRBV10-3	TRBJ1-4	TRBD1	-	TGTGCCATCAGTGAGCCGGGACAGGGTGCGACTAATGAAAAACTGTTTTTT	CAISEPGQGATNEKLFF
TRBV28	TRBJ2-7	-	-	TGTGCCAGCAGATCCGGCAGCTTCTGGTCCTACGAGCAGTACTTC	CASRSGSFWSYEQYF
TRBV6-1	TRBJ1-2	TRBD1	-	TGTGCCAGCAGTGGACGTAGAGGGACAGCCCCTCTATGGGGCTACACCTTC	CASSGRRGTAPLWGYTF
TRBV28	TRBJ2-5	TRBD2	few	TGTGCCAGCAGTACAAGCGGGGCGGCGTGGGAGACCCAGTACTTC	CASSTSGAAWETQYF
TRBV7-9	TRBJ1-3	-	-	TGTGCCAGCAGGCAGGGTTCTGGAAACACCATATATTTT	CASRQGSGNTIYF
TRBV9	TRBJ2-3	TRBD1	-	TGTGCCAGCAGCGTTACCACGGACAGGCCCACAGATACGCAGTATTTT	CASSVTTDRPTDTQYF
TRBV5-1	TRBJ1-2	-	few	TGCGCCAGCAGCACGGACCCTGGAGGGGACTATGGCTACACCTTC	CASSTDPGGDYGYTF
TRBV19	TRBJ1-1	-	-	TGTGCCAGTCGCTCGGACAGTTCAGCTTTCTTT	CASRSDSSAFF
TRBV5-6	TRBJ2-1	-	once	TGTGCCAGCAGCTTGCCGGTTATCTCCTACAATGAGCAGTTCTTC	CASSLPVISYNEQFF
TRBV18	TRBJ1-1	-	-	TGTGCCAGCTCACCGACAGGCCTCACTGAAGCTTTCTTT	CASSPTGLTEAFF
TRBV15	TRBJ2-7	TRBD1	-	TGTGCCACCAGCAGAGGGACAGGGGGTAACTCCTACGAGCAGTACTTC	CATSRGTGGNSYEQYF
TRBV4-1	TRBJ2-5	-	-	TGCGCCAGCAGCCAAGATTCTTTGGCGAGGGGAGAGACCCAGTACTTC	CASSQDSLARGETQYF
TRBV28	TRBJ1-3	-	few	TGTGGCTATGGAGCTGGAAACACCATATATTTT	CGYGAGNTIYF
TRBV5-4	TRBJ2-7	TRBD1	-	TGTGCCAGCAGCCCAAGACAGGGGACCTACGAGCAGTACTTC	CASSPRQGTYEQYF
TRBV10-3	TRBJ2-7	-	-	TGTGCCATCAGTGAGGGGGTAGCTAGCTCCTACGAGCAGTACTTC	CAISEGVASSYEQYF
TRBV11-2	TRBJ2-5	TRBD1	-	TGTGCCAGCAGCTTAGGGACAGGGAAAGAAGAGACCCAGTACTTC	CASSLGTGKEETQYF
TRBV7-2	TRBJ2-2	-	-	TGTGCCAGCAGCTTAGCTAGTCCTCGTGGCACCGGGGAGCTGTTTTTT	CASSLASPRGTGELFF
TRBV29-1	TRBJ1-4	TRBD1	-	TGCAGCGTTTCCGGGACAGGTACTGAAAAACTGTTTTTT	CSVSGTGTEKLFF
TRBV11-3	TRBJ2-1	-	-	TGTGCCAGCAGCAGGGTCCTCAACAATGAGCAGTTCTTC	CASSRVLNNEQFF